Listed here are 25 T cell receptor beta chains from one sample, sequenced in a study of radiation and T cells in renal cell carcinoma (dated by TCRdb to the early 2020s). Libraries came from the immunoSEQ multiplex PCR assay. This immuneACCESS table, as held by TCRdb, lists in-frame sequences with V and J called but not all clones. Of the missing ones, under half trace to an unresolved V gene in checked studies; the others have no known cause. Recorded for this sample are roughly 100,000 clones; 75% to 90% of them occurred a single time. Less than 10% of the sample comes from the top ten. The time point label, as the study defines it: baseline pretreatment blood. The sample's treatment or condition label, decoded: 15 Gy SBRT to primary tumor, nephrectomy 4 weeks later. Material: blood, obtained from a patient whose treatment included radiotherapy and nephrectomy. These receptors were obtained from a man aged 45-65 years with renal cell carcinoma.

This rearrangement joins TRBV5-1 to TRBJ1-6; no clear D. The CDR3 loop spans 17 amino acids. V was pared by 1 base and J by 2 bases, with 13 bases between. CDR1 and CDR2 (germline): SGHRS, YFSETQ. Here the CDR3 reads CASSLLRDGTYNSPLHF. The CDR3, as DNA: TGCGCCAGCAGCTTGTTAAGGGATGGCACCTATAATTCACCCCTCCACTTT.

The J gene is TRBJ2-1, the V gene TRBV12-5; no reliable D call. The germline V and J ends were trimmed by 7 bases and 1 base, with 14 bases remaining between them. This CDR3 is 15 amino acids long. Germline V gives CDR1 LGHNT, CDR2 FRNRAP. CDR3 nucleotides: TGTGCTAGTGCCCTCCCTGTGGGTTCCTACAATGAGCAGTTCTTC. Its translation: CASALPVGSYNEQFF.

As to this clone: Germline and junction disagree at one end, which may indicate a read error. This chain's CDR3 is CASSLEGQGAPSDTQYF. The DNA for the CDR3 is TGTGCTAGCAGCTTAGAGGGACAGGGGGCCCCCTCAGATACGCAGTATTTT. The chain couples TRBV7-7 to TRBJ2-3, with 12 bases aligning to TRBD1. The CDR3 is made up of 17 amino acids. Germline CDR1 and CDR2: SSHAT and FNYEAQ (reference sequence).

V gene TRBV9 combines with J gene TRBJ1-2; 8 bases map to TRBD1. From germline, CDR1 is SGDLS and CDR2 YYNGEE. The CDR3 runs 13 residues. V shed 4 bases, J shed 4 bases, and the junction held 3 bases outside the gene matches. The DNA of the CDR3 is TGTGCCAGCAGCCAGGGACAGGTCTATGGCTACACCTTC. This codes for CASSQGQVYGYTF.

This clone was recorded only once. The chain links TRBV30 to TRBJ2-7, with TRBD1 matching over 8 bases. Germline trimming cut 5 bases from V and 6 bases from J; bases unmatched to any gene: 9. Germline V lookup: CDR1 GTSNPN, CDR2 SVGIG (reference sequence). The CDR3 extends over 13 amino acids. The CDR3 DNA sequence: TGTGCCTGGCGACAGGGGCTGGGGTTCGAGCAGTACTTC. Protein: CAWRQGLGFEQYF.

This chain connects TRBV5-4 to TRBJ2-2, with 7 bases matching TRBD1. The CDR3 runs to 15 residues. Germline-derived CDR1 and CDR2 are SGHNT and YYREEE (reference sequence). Losses at the gene ends were 0 bases for V and 6 bases for J; bases not matched to a gene: 5. The CDR3 here is CASSLASDRAGELFF. DNA for the CDR3: TGTGCCAGCAGCTTGGCATCCGACAGGGCCGGGGAGCTGTTTTTT.

The rearrangement uses TRBV9 and TRBJ1-1; TRBD1 might be the D (5 bases). Germline V lookup: CDR1 SGDLS, CDR2 YYNGEE. V was cut by 4 bases and J by 4 bases, with 14 bases left in between. This CDR3 has 14 residues. The CDR3 coding sequence is TGTGCCAGCAGCCCGATACTGGGGGGCACTGAAGCTTTCTTT. Its protein product is CASSPILGGTEAFF.

Written as DNA, the CDR3 is TGTGCCAGCAAACCGGGACTAGTGGCCGGGGAGCTGTTTTTT. Translating gives CASKPGLVAGELFF. This rearrangement joins TRBV6-1 to TRBJ2-2; 8 nucleotides align to TRBD2. Germline-derived CDR1 and CDR2 are MNHNS and SASEGT. The V gene end was trimmed by 7 bases and the J gene end by 6 bases; junction bases not matched to a gene: 7. CDR3 length: 14 residues.

The chain joins TRBV7-2 to TRBJ2-2; TRBD1 might be the D (5 bases). Trimming took off 2 bases at V and 0 bases at J, with 7 bases between the two ends. The germline V gene encodes CDR1 SGHTA and CDR2 FQGNSA. The CDR3 runs 15 residues. CDR3 nucleotides: TGTGCCAGCAGCTTATGGGGCCCGAACACCGGGGAGCTGTTTTTT. Amino acid sequence: CASSLWGPNTGELFF.

This clone showed up just a few times. The rearrangement uses TRBV18 and TRBJ2-1, with 9 bases lining up with TRBD1. The length of the CDR3 is 16 residues. Germline CDR1 reads KGHSH; CDR2 reads LQKENI. With V trimmed by 4 bases and J by 5 bases, 9 bases remained unmatched. In nucleotides, the CDR3 is TGTGCCAGCTCACACCAGGGACAGGGAGCCAACAATGAGCAGTTCTTC. This sequence encodes CASSHQGQGANNEQFF.

This clone appeared a single time. The chain couples TRBV9 to TRBJ2-1, with D uncertain. The CDR3 sequence is 16 residues long. The germline V gene has CDR1 SGDLS and CDR2 YYNGEE. V gave up 3 bases and J gave up 0 bases, with 13 bases separating them. DNA for the CDR3: TGTGCCAGCAGCGCCCAGGTGGTCAGCTCCTACAATGAGCAGTTCTTC. This encodes CASSAQVVSSYNEQFF.

This chain joins TRBV9 and TRBJ1-1; 10 bases are shared with TRBD1. The germline V gene encodes CDR1 SGDLS and CDR2 YYNGEE. V dropped 5 bases and J dropped 3; count of bases not matched to a gene: 7. The CDR3 is 15 amino acids. For the CDR3, the DNA is TGTGCCAGCAGAACAGAGGGACAGGGGCACACTGAAGCTTTCTTT. Amino acid sequence: CASRTEGQGHTEAFF.

This clone was seen a handful of times. CDR3 amino acids: CASSGTGDQPQHF. DNA for the CDR3: TGTGCCAGCAGTGGGACCGGGGATCAGCCCCAGCATTTT. This sequence joins TRBV9 and TRBJ1-5, with a tentative D call TRBD1 (5 bases). Germline lookup yields CDR1 SGDLS and CDR2 YYNGEE. Trimming pared 5 bases from V and 5 bases from J, leaving 11 bases between. The CDR3 covers 13 residues.

This clone was seen just once. The chain links TRBV6-5 to TRBJ1-2, with 8 bases lining up with TRBD1. Losses at the gene ends were 10 bases for V and 8 bases for J; bases not matched to a gene: 18. Germline V gene sequence: CDR1 MNHEY, CDR2 SVGAGI. The CDR3 has 15 amino acids. CDR3 residues: CATLETGAHGRGYTF. CDR3 in DNA: TGTGCCACTCTTGAGACAGGGGCTCACGGCAGAGGCTACACCTTC.

This clone was seen a single time. The chain joins TRBV30 to TRBJ2-7; D gene ambiguous. This CDR3 contains 10 residues. Between the trimmed V and J ends, which lost 6 bases and 5 bases, there was a span of 8 bases. The germline V gene has CDR1 GTSNPN and CDR2 SVGIG (reference sequence). For the CDR3, the DNA is TGTGCCTGTGTCAAGGACGAGCAGTACTTC. As protein: CACVKDEQYF.

This chain uses TRBV10-3 with TRBJ2-7, with D perhaps TRBD2 (5 bases). With 2 bases removed from V and 3 bases from J, the gap between germline ends came to 14 bases. Germline V gene lookup returns CDR1 ENHRY and CDR2 SYGVKD. The CDR3 runs to 15 residues. The CDR3 here is CAISELEARGYEQYF. CDR3 bases: TGTGCCATCAGTGAGCTGGAGGCCCGGGGCTACGAGCAGTACTTC.

V is TRBV4-3 and J is TRBJ1-4, with D tentatively TRBD1 (5 bases). This CDR3 is 19 amino acids long. V lost 0 bases and J 7 bases, leaving 24 bases between the germline ends. CDR1 and CDR2 (germline): LGHNA, YSLEER. CDR3 nucleotide sequence: TGCGCCAGCAGCCAAGAAAGATCGGGACGGGGTATTCGAGGTGAAAAACTGTTTTTT. It encodes CASSQERSGRGIRGEKLFF.

The CDR3 loop reads CAISDSLGANTGELFF. As DNA, the CDR3 is TGTGCCATCAGTGACTCGCTGGGGGCCAACACCGGGGAGCTGTTTTTT. V is TRBV10-3 and J is TRBJ2-2; D perhaps matches TRBD1 (6 bases). This CDR3 spans 16 amino acids. CDR1 and CDR2 from the germline V gene are ENHRY and SYGVKD. V was clipped by 3 bases and J by 2 bases, with 13 bases between them.

The CDR3 is CASSPRGHGETQYF. As DNA, the CDR3 is TGTGCCAGCAGCCCACGGGGGCATGGAGAGACCCAGTACTTC. This sequence joins TRBV7-2 and TRBJ2-5, with D possibly being TRBD1 or TRBD2 (6 bases each). The CDR3 consists of 14 residues. Germline V gene lookup returns CDR1 SGHTA and CDR2 FQGNSA. Trimming pared 5 bases from V and 4 bases from J, leaving 14 bases between. Full variable domain (outside the CDR3, taken from reference TRBV7-2 and TRBJ2-5): GAGVSQSPSNKVTEKGKDVELRCDPISGHTALYWYRQSLGQGLEFLIYFQGNSAPDKSGLPSDRFSAERTGGSVSTLTIQRTQQEDSAVYLCASSPRGHGETQYFGPGTRLLVL.

The chain has TRBV18 and TRBJ2-1, with 13 bases fitting TRBD2. This CDR3 spans 16 amino acids. The germline V gene has CDR1 KGHSH and CDR2 LQKENI. Trimming removed 1 base from V and 9 bases from J; junction bases left unmatched: 6. CDR3 region: CASSPRLAGGEGEQFF. The CDR3 coding sequence is TGTGCCAGCTCACCACGACTAGCGGGGGGTGAGGGTGAGCAGTTCTTC.

This chain connects TRBV6-5 to TRBJ2-7; 7 nucleotides match TRBD1. J lost 2 bases, V lost 0 bases, and 1 base had no gene match. The CDR3 has 14 residues. Looked up from germline, CDR1 is MNHEY and CDR2 is SVGAGI. The chain's CDR3 is CASSYSGTAYEQYF. The CDR3 DNA follows: TGTGCCAGCAGTTACTCGGGGACAGCCTACGAGCAGTACTTC.

The chain joins TRBV7-9 to TRBJ1-2; D is undetermined. CDR1 is SEHNR and CDR2 is FQNEAQ in the germline V gene (reference sequence). V lost 1 base to trimming and J lost 2 bases, with 8 bases between them. This CDR3 region has 14 residues. Written as DNA, the CDR3 is TGTGCCAGCAGCTTAGAGGGTTCAAACTATGGCTACACCTTC. This codes for CASSLEGSNYGYTF.

The chain has TRBV5-6 and TRBJ1-2; D is perhaps TRBD1 (5 bases). Trimming cost V 3 bases and J 8 bases, with 11 bases left between them. CDR1 and CDR2 (germline): SGHDT, YYEEEE. This CDR3 spans 12 amino acids. CDR3 region: CASSSYGGGYTF. In nucleotides, the CDR3 is TGTGCCAGCAGCTCCTACGGGGGGGGCTACACCTTC.

This clone was observed a few times. V usage is TRBV11-2 and J usage is TRBJ1-1, with 7 bases matching TRBD1. The CDR3 has 16 residues. Trimming removed 1 base from V and 1 base from J; junction bases left unmatched: 6. CDR1 and CDR2 from the germline V gene are SGHAT and FQNNGV. As DNA, the CDR3 is TGTGCCAGCAGCTTAGGCGCGGACAGGCGGAACACTGAAGCTTTCTTT. The encoded protein is CASSLGADRRNTEAFF.

This chain links TRBV7-9 with TRBJ2-1, with D tentatively TRBD2 (6 bases). Germline lookup yields CDR1 SEHNR and CDR2 FQNEAQ (reference sequence). The V end lost 7 bases, the J end lost 9 bases, and 10 bases lay between the germline ends. This CDR3 comprises 11 residues. The CDR3 sequence is CASTAGLEQFF. CDR3 sequence (DNA): TGTGCCAGCACCGCGGGGCTTGAGCAGTTCTTC. The complete variable domain, with remaining parts taken from reference TRBV7-9 and TRBJ2-1, reads DTGVSQNPRHKITKRGQNVTFRCDPISEHNRLYWYRQTLGQGPEFLTYFQNEAQLEKSRLLSDRFSAERPKGSFSTLEIQRTEQGDSAMYLCASTAGLEQFFGPGTRLTVL.